This T cell receptor (beta chain) stems from a study of OX40 agonist ivuxolimab in advanced cancers. General study results and limits: Among the nonresponders, some also had low normalized T-cell clonal expansion.

TCRdb keeps only in-frame clones here, not all; method: immunoSEQ multiplex PCR. Of fewer than 14,000 clones listed, around 80% were seen once; the top ten hold 15% to 20%. The CDR3 is made up of 13 amino acids. V shed 8 bases and J shed 2 bases, with 15 bases lying between them. Germline CDR1 GTSNPN, CDR2 SVGIG (reference sequence). Concerning this clone: Its specificity is not known.

This TCR came from an adult with an advanced solid tumor such as melanoma, head and neck, liver or kidney cancer. The sequences come from CD4+ or CD8+ T cells sorted from blood, collected in a trial of the OX40 agonist ivuxolimab. The chain couples TRBV30 to TRBJ1-2; D might be TRBD1 (6 bases). The CDR3, as DNA: TGTGCCGGGAACTCCGGGACAAACTATGGCTACACCTTC. Translated, it gives CAGNSGTNYGYTF.